This TCR beta chain was sequenced for a study of cytotoxic CD8 clonotypes in ibrutinib-treated CLL. About the study: After a median roughly twelve months on treatment (6 to 36), response samples were drawn.

A word on this clone: The antigen remains undetermined.

Germline V lookup: CDR1 LNHDA, CDR2 SQIVND (reference sequence). This CDR3 comprises 15 residues. V lost 8 bases to trimming and J lost 4 bases; unmatched junction nucleotides: 9. Whole-study findings and limits: Increased clonality at ibrutinib response gave way to a return toward baseline at progression.

TCRdb's copy holds only in-frame clones and misses some; the assay was immunoSEQ multiplex PCR. The profile covers 250,000 to 350,000 clones, with 76% appearing a single time and 5.6% taken by the ten largest. This receptor was identified in a human donor with chronic lymphocytic leukemia. The specimen comprised PBMCs, sampled at disease progression, from a patient treated with ibrutinib. The chain carries TRBV19 and TRBJ2-1, with 9 bases matching TRBD1. CDR3 DNA: TGTGCCAGTGGCAGGCCCGGGACAGGGTACAATGAGCAGTTCTTC. The encoded protein is CASGRPGTGYNEQFF.